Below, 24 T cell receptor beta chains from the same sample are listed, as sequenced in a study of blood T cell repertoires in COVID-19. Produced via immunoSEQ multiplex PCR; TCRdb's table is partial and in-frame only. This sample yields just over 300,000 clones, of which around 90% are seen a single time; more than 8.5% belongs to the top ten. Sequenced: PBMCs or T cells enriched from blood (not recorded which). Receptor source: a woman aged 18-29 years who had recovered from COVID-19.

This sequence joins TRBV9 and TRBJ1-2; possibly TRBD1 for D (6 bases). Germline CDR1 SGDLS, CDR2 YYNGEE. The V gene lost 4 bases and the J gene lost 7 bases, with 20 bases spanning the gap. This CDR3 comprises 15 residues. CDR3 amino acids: CASSLSLRRGGGYTF. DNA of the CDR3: TGTGCCAGCAGCCTATCCCTCCGCAGGGGCGGTGGCTACACCTTC.

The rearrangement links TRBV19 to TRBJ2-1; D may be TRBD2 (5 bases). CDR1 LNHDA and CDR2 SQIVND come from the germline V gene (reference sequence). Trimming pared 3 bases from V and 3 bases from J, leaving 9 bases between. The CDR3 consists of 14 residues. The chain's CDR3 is CASSMGDNYNEQFF. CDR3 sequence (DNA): TGTGCCAGTAGTATGGGAGACAACTACAATGAGCAGTTCTTC.

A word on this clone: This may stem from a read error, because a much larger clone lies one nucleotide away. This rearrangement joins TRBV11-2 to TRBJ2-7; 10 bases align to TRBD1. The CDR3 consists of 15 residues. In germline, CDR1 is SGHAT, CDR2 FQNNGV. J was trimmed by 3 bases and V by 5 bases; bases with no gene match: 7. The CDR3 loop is CASSAGTGEGYEQYF. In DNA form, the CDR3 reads TGTGCCAGCAGCGCCGGGACAGGGGAGGGCTACGAGCAGTACTTC.

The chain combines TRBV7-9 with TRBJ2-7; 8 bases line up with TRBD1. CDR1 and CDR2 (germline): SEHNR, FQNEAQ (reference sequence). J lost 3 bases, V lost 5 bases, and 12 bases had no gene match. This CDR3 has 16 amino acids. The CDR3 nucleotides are TGTGCCAGCAGCCCACCCCGGACAGGGTTGGACTACGAGCAGTACTTC. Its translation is CASSPPRTGLDYEQYF.

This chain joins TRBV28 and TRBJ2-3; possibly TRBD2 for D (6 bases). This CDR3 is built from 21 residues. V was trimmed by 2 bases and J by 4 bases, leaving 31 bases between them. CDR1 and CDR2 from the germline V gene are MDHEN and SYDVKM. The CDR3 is CASSLPPTWQGLLRMSDTQYF. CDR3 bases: TGTGCCAGCAGTTTACCCCCGACTTGGCAGGGACTTCTCAGGATGTCAGATACGCAGTATTTT. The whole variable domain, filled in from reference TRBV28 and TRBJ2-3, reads DVKVTQSSRYLVKRTGEKVFLECVQDMDHENMFWYRQDPGLGLRLIYFSYDVKMKEKGDIPEGYSVSREKKERFSLILESASTNQTSMYLCASSLPPTWQGLLRMSDTQYFGPGTRLTVL.

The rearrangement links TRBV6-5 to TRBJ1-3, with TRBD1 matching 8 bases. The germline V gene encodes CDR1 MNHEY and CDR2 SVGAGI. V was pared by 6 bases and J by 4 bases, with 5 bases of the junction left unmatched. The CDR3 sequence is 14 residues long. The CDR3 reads CASSRRGQGNTIYF. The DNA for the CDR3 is TGTGCCAGCAGCCGCAGGGGGCAGGGAAACACCATATATTTT.

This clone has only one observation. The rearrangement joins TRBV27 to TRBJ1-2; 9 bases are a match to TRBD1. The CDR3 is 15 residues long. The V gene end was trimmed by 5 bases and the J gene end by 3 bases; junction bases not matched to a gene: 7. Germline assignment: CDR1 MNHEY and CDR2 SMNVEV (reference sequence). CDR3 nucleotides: TGTGCCAGCAGTCCTCGGTGGGACAGGGACTATGGCTACACCTTC. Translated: CASSPRWDRDYGYTF.

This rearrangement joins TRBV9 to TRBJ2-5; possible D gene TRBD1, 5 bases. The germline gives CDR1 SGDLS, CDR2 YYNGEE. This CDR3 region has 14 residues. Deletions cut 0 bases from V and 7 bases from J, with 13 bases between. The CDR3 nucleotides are TGTGCCAGCAGCGTAGGCTCTGGGGCTGGGACCCAGTACTTC. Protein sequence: CASSVGSGAGTQYF. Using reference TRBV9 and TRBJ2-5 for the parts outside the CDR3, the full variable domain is DSGVTQTPKHLITATGQRVTLRCSPRSGDLSVYWYQQSLDQGLQFLIQYYNGEERAKGNILERFSAQQFPDLHSELNLSSLELGDSALYFCASSVGSGAGTQYFGPGTRLLVL.

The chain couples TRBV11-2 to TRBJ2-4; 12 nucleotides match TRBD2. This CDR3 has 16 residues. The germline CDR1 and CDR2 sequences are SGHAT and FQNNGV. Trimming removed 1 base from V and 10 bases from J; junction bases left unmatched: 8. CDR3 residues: CASSLARLAGAPIQYF. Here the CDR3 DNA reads TGTGCCAGCAGCTTAGCCAGACTAGCGGGGGCCCCTATTCAGTACTTC.

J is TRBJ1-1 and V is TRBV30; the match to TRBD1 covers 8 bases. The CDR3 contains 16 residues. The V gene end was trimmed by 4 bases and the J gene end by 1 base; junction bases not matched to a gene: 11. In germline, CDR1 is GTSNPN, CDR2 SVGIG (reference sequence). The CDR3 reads CAWTQTGVSGNTEAFF. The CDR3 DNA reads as TGTGCCTGGACCCAGACAGGGGTCAGCGGGAACACTGAAGCTTTCTTT. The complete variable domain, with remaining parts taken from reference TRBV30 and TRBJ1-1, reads SQTIHQWPATLVQPVGSPLSLECTVEGTSNPNLYWYRQAAGRGLQLLFYSVGIGQISSEVPQNLSASRPQDRQFILSSKKLLLSDSGFYLCAWTQTGVSGNTEAFFGQGTRLTVV.

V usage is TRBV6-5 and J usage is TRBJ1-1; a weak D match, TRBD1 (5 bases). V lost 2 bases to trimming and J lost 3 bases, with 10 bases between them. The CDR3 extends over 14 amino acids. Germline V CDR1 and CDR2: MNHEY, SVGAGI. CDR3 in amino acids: CASSYGQGDTEAFF. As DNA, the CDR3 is TGTGCCAGCAGTTACGGCCAGGGCGACACTGAAGCTTTCTTT.

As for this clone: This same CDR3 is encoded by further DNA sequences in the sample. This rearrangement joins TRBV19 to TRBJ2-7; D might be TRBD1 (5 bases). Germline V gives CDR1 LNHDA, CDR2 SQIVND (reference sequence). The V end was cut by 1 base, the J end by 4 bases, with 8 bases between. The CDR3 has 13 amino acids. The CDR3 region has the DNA TGTGCCAGTAGTATAGGGGGCGGATACGAGCAGTACTTC. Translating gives CASSIGGGYEQYF.

The CDR3 DNA reads TGTGCCAGCAGTTTAAGGTGGCGACTTGGCACAGATACGCAGTATTTT. Translating gives CASSLRWRLGTDTQYF. V usage is TRBV28 and J usage is TRBJ2-3; no clear D. Germline assignment: CDR1 MDHEN and CDR2 SYDVKM. The CDR3 consists of 16 residues. Trimming removed 2 bases from V and 1 base from J, with 13 bases in between.

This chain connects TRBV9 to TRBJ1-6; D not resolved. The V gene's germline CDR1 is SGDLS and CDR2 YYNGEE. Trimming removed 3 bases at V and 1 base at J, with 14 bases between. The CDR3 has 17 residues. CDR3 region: CASSGGGSRSYNSPLHF. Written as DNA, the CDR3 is TGTGCCAGCAGCGGGGGAGGGTCTAGGTCCTATAATTCACCCCTCCACTTT.

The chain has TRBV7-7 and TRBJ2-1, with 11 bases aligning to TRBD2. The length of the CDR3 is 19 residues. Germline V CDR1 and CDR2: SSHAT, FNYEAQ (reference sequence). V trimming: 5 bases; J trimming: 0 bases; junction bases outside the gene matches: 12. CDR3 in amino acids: CASSRGLAGTRSSYNEQFF. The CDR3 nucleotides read TGTGCCAGCAGCCGCGGACTAGCGGGTACCCGGAGCTCCTACAATGAGCAGTTCTTC.

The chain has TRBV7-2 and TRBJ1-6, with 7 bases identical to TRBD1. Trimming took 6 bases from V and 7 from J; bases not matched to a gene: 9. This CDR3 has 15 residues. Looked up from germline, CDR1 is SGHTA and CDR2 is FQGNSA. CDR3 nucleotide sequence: TGTGCCAGCAGGCCTACAGGGGCGTGGAATTCACCCCTCCACTTT. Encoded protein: CASRPTGAWNSPLHF.

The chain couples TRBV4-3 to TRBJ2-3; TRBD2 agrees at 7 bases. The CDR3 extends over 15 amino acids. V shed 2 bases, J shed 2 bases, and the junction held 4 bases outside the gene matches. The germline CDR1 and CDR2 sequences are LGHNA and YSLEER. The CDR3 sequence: CASSQWGGFTDTQYF. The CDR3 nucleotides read TGCGCCAGCAGCCAATGGGGGGGATTCACAGATACGCAGTATTTT.

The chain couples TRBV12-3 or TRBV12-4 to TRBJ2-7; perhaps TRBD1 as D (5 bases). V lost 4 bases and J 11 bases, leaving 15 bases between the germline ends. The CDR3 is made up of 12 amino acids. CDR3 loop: CASSSKQGGEYF. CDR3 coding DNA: TGTGCCAGCAGTTCTAAGCAGGGTGGGGAGTACTTC.

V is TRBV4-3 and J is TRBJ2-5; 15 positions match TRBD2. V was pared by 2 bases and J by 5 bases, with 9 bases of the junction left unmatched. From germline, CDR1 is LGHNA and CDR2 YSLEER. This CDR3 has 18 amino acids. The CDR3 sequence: CASSQRGLAGGPSETQYF. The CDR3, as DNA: TGCGCCAGCAGCCAAAGAGGACTAGCGGGGGGGCCTTCTGAGACCCAGTACTTC.

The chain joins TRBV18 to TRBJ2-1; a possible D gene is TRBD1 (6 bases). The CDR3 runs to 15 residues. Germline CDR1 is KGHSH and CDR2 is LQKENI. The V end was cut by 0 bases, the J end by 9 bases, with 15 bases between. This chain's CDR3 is CASSPPTGSRGEQFF. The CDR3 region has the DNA TGTGCCAGCTCACCACCTACAGGGTCCCGAGGTGAGCAGTTCTTC.

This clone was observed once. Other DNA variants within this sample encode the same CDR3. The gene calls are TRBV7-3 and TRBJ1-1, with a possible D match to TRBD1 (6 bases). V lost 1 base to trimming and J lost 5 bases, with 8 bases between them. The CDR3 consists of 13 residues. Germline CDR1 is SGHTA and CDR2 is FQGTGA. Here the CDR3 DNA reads TGTGCCAGCAGCTTAATAAGGGGGACTGAAGCTTTCTTT. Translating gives CASSLIRGTEAFF.

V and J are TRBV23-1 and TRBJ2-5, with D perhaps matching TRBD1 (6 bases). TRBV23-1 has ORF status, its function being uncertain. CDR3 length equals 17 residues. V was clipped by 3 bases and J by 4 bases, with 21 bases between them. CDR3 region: CASSHFSGHRGGETQYF. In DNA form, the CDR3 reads TGCGCCAGCAGTCATTTCTCGGGACACAGAGGGGGAGAGACCCAGTACTTC.

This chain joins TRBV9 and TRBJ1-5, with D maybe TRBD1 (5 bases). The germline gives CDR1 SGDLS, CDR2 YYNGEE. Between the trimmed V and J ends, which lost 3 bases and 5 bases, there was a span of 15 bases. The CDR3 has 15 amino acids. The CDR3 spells CASSATEIVDQPQHF. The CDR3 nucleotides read TGTGCCAGCAGCGCGACAGAGATAGTCGATCAGCCCCAGCATTTT.

The DNA of the CDR3 is TGTGCCGCCCACTCGCCGGGGAGGAGCACTGAAGCTTTCTTT. Its translation is CAAHSPGRSTEAFF. The rearrangement joins TRBV3-1 (or the pseudogene TRBV3-2) to TRBJ1-1, with D unclear. Germline lookup yields CDR1 LGHDT and CDR2 YNNKEL (reference sequence). V was clipped by 11 bases and J by 4 bases, with 20 bases between them. CDR3 length equals 14 residues.